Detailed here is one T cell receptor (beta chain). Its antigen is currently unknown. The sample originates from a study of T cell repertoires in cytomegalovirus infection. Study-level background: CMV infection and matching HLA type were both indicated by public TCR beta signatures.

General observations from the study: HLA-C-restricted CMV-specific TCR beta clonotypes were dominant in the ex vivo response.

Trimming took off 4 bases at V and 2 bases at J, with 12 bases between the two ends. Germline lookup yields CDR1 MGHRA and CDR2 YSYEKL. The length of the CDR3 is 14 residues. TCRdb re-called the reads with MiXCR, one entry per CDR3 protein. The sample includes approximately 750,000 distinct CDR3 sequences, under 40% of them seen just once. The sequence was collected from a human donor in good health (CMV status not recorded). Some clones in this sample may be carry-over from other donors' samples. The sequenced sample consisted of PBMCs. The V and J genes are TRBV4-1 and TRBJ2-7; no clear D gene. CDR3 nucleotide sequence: TGCGCCAGCAGCCCATCGGTGGACCCCTACGAGCAGTACTTC. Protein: CASSPSVDPYEQYF.